The rows below give T cell receptor beta chains drawn from one sample of a study of OX40 agonist ivuxolimab in advanced cancers. This table comes from immunoSEQ multiplex PCR, and its TCRdb copy is limited to in-frame clones, with some not included. The repertoire has around 95,000 clones, 89% of them found once; the top ten carry less than 0.2%. The sequences come from CD4+ or CD8+ T cells sorted from blood, collected in a trial of the OX40 agonist ivuxolimab. The receptors were gathered from an adult with an advanced solid tumor such as melanoma, head and neck, liver or kidney cancer. Both conserved end residues are part of each CDR3. The D gene is left open where the match is weak. Some rows have no size entry. The others give once, few or many, or a class for an expanded clone.

TRBV18	-	TRBJ2-5	-	TGTGCCAGCTCACCACTCCAAGAGACCCAGTACTTC	CASSPLQETQYF
TRBV5-1	-	TRBJ2-1	TRBD2	TGCGCCAGCAGCGTAGCGGGAGGGATCAATGAGCAGTTCTTC	CASSVAGGINEQFF
TRBV6-1	-	TRBJ1-3	-	TGTGCCAGCAGTGAAAGGCCTTGGCTGGGAAACACCATATATTTT	CASSERPWLGNTIYF
TRBV5-4	-	TRBJ2-1	TRBD2	TGTGCCAGCACCCCGGGACTAGCGGGAGTATACTACAATGAGCAGTTCTTC	CASTPGLAGVYYNEQFF
TRBV5-5	once	TRBJ2-7	TRBD2	TGTGCCAGCAGCGGAAGGGGAGGGGAGTACGAGCAGTACTTC	CASSGRGGEYEQYF
TRBV5-1	-	TRBJ2-1	TRBD2	TGCGCCAGCATCAGCGGGAGTGGCTATGAGCAGTTCTTC	CASISGSGYEQFF
TRBV19	-	TRBJ2-1	TRBD2	TGTGCCAGTAGTAAAGGGCCTAGGGGGGGGACTAGCAATGAGCAGTTCTTC	CASSKGPRGGTSNEQFF
TRBV19	-	TRBJ2-5	-	TGTGCCAGTAGTTCACAGGGAGGGCAAGAGACCCAGTACTTC	CASSSQGGQETQYF
TRBV6-1	-	TRBJ2-7	TRBD1	TGTGCCAGCACAAAAGACAGGGCGAGCTCCTACGAGCAGTACTTC	CASTKDRASSYEQYF
TRBV5-1	-	TRBJ1-2	-	TGCGCCAGCAGCTTGAGGAGAGACACTCAGAGGATGTACTATGGCTACACCTTC	CASSLRRDTQRMYYGYTF
TRBV6-6	once	TRBJ1-1	-	TGTGCCAGCAGTTACCGACAGGTGAACACTGAAGCTTTCTTT	CASSYRQVNTEAFF
TRBV7-9	-	TRBJ1-1	-	TGTGCCAGCAGCTACAACGGGGGCACAGGGAACACTGAAGCTTTCTTT	CASSYNGGTGNTEAFF
TRBV30	-	TRBJ1-1	-	TGTGCCTGGGATTCTCAGGGAGTGGGTACTGAAGCTTTCTTT	CAWDSQGVGTEAFF
TRBV5-1	-	TRBJ1-1	-	TGCGCCAGCAGCTTGAAACAGATAGACACTGAAGCTTTCTTT	CASSLKQIDTEAFF
TRBV5-4	-	TRBJ2-3	-	TGTGCCAGCAGCTTGGCGTCGTCTGTGGGGGGGCGAATAGATACGCAGTATTTT	CASSLASSVGGRIDTQYF
TRBV30	-	TRBJ2-5	TRBD2	TGTGCCTGGACTAGCGGGAGAGAGACCCAGTACTTC	CAWTSGRETQYF
TRBV9	-	TRBJ1-3	TRBD1	TGTGCCAGCAGCGTATCCGGGACAGAGGCTGGAAACACCATATATTTT	CASSVSGTEAGNTIYF
TRBV20-1	-	TRBJ2-3	-	TGCAGTGCTAGGGAACCAGATACGCAGTATTTT	CSAREPDTQYF
TRBV4-1	-	TRBJ1-4	-	TGCGCCAGCAGCCAAGATAAAGGGTTCGAAAAACTGTTTTTT	CASSQDKGFEKLFF
TRBV19	few	TRBJ1-2	TRBD1	TGTGCCAGTAGTAGCCCGAGACACGACAGGGGCTATGGCTACACCTTC	CASSSPRHDRGYGYTF
TRBV5-4	once	TRBJ2-7	-	TGTGCCTACTCCAAACAGCCTTATTCCTACGAGCAGTACTTC	CAYSKQPYSYEQYF
TRBV4-2	-	TRBJ2-3	-	TGTGCCAGCAGCCAAGATCAGGGGGATACGCAGTATTTT	CASSQDQGDTQYF
TRBV6-5	-	TRBJ1-1	-	TGTGCCAGCAGTTACGCAACAAACACTGAAGCTTTCTTT	CASSYATNTEAFF
TRBV12-5	-	TRBJ2-3	-	TGTGCTAGTGGTTCCGGCCTTAGCACAGATACGCAGTATTTT	CASGSGLSTDTQYF
TRBV5-4	-	TRBJ2-2	-	TGTGCCAGCAGCCTATGGCTTCTGAACACCGGGGAGCTGTTTTTT	CASSLWLLNTGELFF
TRBV27	few	TRBJ2-5	TRBD2	TGTGCCAGCAGTTTGTGGTATGGGGGAGGGCCAGAGGAGACCCAGTACTTC	CASSLWYGGGPEETQYF
TRBV25-1	-	TRBJ2-7	TRBD2	TGTGCCAGCAGTCTAGCGGACTCACCCTACGAGCAGTACTTC	CASSLADSPYEQYF
TRBV28	-	TRBJ2-3	-	TGTGCCAGCCTAAGGGTAGATACGCAGTATTTT	CASLRVDTQYF
TRBV21-1	-	TRBJ2-7	-	TGTGCCAGCAGCAGTGGACTTAAGCAGTACTTC	CASSSGLKQYF
TRBV29-1	-	TRBJ2-7	TRBD2	TGCAGCGTTGAAGTACCTAGCGGGGGGGTTTACGAGCAGTACTTC	CSVEVPSGGVYEQYF
TRBV5-1	few	TRBJ2-3	TRBD2	TGCGCCAGCACTCTAGCGGGGGCTAGCACAGATACGCAGTATTTT	CASTLAGASTDTQYF
TRBV27	-	TRBJ2-1	-	TGTGCCAGCAGCGAAATTGGGGGAATGCGGAACAATGAGCAGTTCTTC	CASSEIGGMRNNEQFF
TRBV5-4	-	TRBJ2-5	-	TGTGCCAGCAGCCAATTTAAAGAGACCCAGTACTTC	CASSQFKETQYF
TRBV5-1	-	TRBJ1-3	-	TGCGCCAGCAGACCACAGCCCAAAGGAAACACCATATATTTT	CASRPQPKGNTIYF
TRBV19	-	TRBJ1-2	TRBD1	TGTGCCAGTAATACAAACAGGGGGCGCATTGATGGCTACACCTTC	CASNTNRGRIDGYTF
TRBV6-1	-	TRBJ2-1	-	TGTGCCGGGAGTAGGTCAGGGAGCTCCTACAATGAGCAGTTCTTC	CAGSRSGSSYNEQFF
TRBV9	-	TRBJ2-3	TRBD2	TGTGCCAGCAGCGTAGGCCTAGCGGGGGGCACAGATACGCAGTATTTT	CASSVGLAGGTDTQYF
TRBV29-1	-	TRBJ2-2	-	TGCAGCGTTTCTGGAAGCGTTACCGGGGAGCTGTTTTTT	CSVSGSVTGELFF
TRBV5-1	-	TRBJ2-7	TRBD1	TGCGCCAGCAGCCCGGAAGGACAGGCTTCTTCCGAGCAGTACTTC	CASSPEGQASSEQYF
TRBV6-1	-	TRBJ2-7	-	TGTGCCAGCAGTGAGGCCCTCCTACTTCCATACGAGCAGTACTTC	CASSEALLLPYEQYF
TRBV6-1	-	TRBJ2-7	-	TGTGCCAGCAGTGCCGGGAACGAGCAGTACTTC	CASSAGNEQYF
TRBV19	-	TRBJ1-5	-	TGTGCCAGTAGAAACCGAGAGGGTCAGCCCCAGCATTTT	CASRNREGQPQHF
TRBV2	once	TRBJ1-6	-	TGTGCCAGCAGTGAAGAGCGCCTAGGGACTCGATCCTATAATTCACCCCTCCACTTT	CASSEERLGTRSYNSPLHF
TRBV6-1	-	TRBJ1-4	-	TGTGCCAGCAGTCAGGACAGCAAAAAACTGTTTTTT	CASSQDSKKLFF
TRBV6-5	-	TRBJ2-7	-	TGTGCCAGCAGGCCCCGGGAGTTTAGTTTTGGGGAGCAGTACTTC	CASRPREFSFGEQYF
TRBV19	once	TRBJ1-3	-	TGTGCCAGTAGCTCGACCCCGGGGCAAGCTGCAGGAAACACCATATATTTT	CASSSTPGQAAGNTIYF
TRBV2	-	TRBJ1-2	-	TGTGCCAGCAGTACGACAGGAGATGGCTACACCTTC	CASSTTGDGYTF